The clone carrying this T cell receptor beta chain was counted many times. Its target is unknown. The diagnoses drew upon clinical symptoms, serum thyroxine and TRAb, thyroid ultrasound and orbital computed tomography. 9 to 10 ml fresh peripheral blood yielded the PBMCs. These data come from a study of T cells in Graves' hyperthyroidism and ophthalmopathy. Across the study: Peripheral blood draws took place at initial diagnosis, ahead of any treatment. Study results and caveats: Most expanded thyroid clonotypes above 0.001 recurred in blood.

Authors of the study amplified TCR beta CDR3 regions from RNA transcripts. First-round RT-PCR with HTBI primers amplified the TCR CDR3 region. Using its own MiXCR run on the multiplex PCR reads, TCRdb lists one record per CDR3 protein. The sample includes a few hundred thousand distinct CDR3 sequences, about 15% of them seen just once. The CDR3 extends over 15 amino acids. J was trimmed by 2 bases and V by 4 bases; bases with no gene match: 5. Germline-derived CDR1 and CDR2 are SGDLS and YYNGEE. The sequencing input was blood. The source of this sequence is a woman aged 25 to 45 with Graves' hyperthyroidism. The chain uses TRBV9 and TRBJ1-5; 8 bases agree with TRBD1. DNA of the CDR3: TGTGCCAGCAGCAACGGACAGGGAGGCAATCAGCCCCAGCATTTT. Translation: CASSNGQGGNQPQHF.